The 14 T cell receptor beta chains below come from one sample, sequenced in a study of T cell responses to AZD1222 COVID-19 vaccine. The method was immunoSEQ multiplex PCR; TCRdb's version includes in-frame clones alone and lacks a portion of them. The sample records some 120,000 clones, 70% to 90% being singletons. The specimen comprised peripheral blood, sampled on day 0 of AZD1222 vaccination. The source is an adult in good health.

The chain has TRBV3-1 (or the pseudogene TRBV3-2) and TRBJ1-6, with D possibly being TRBD1 (6 bases). V shed 1 base and J shed 7 bases, with 8 bases lying between them. Germline V gene sequence: CDR1 LGHDT, CDR2 YNNKEL (reference sequence). The CDR3 has 14 residues. This CDR3 reads CASSQGQGNSPLHF. CDR3 DNA sequence: TGTGCCAGCAGCCAAGGGCAGGGGAATTCACCCCTCCACTTT.

The chain is built from TRBV6-5 and TRBJ1-2; D gene ambiguous. The CDR3 contains 15 residues. Germline V gene lookup returns CDR1 MNHEY and CDR2 SVGAGI. Between the trimmed V and J ends, which lost 0 bases and 2 bases, there was a span of 10 bases. DNA for the CDR3: TGTGCCAGCAGTTACTCTCAAGGGTTCAACTATGGCTACACCTTC. As protein: CASSYSQGFNYGYTF.

The chain recombines TRBV29-1 with TRBJ1-1; D might be TRBD1 (6 bases). CDR1 SQVTM and CDR2 ANQGSEA come from the germline V gene. V was clipped by 3 bases and J by 5 bases, with 19 bases between them. The CDR3 is 15 amino acids. CDR3 protein: CSVDLGAHSFTEAFF. The DNA for the CDR3 is TGCAGCGTTGACCTGGGGGCGCATAGTTTTACTGAAGCTTTCTTT.

The chain combines TRBV2 with TRBJ2-7; no firm D call. V was trimmed by 7 bases and J by 4 bases, leaving 11 bases between them. This CDR3 has 12 amino acids. In germline, CDR1 is SNHLY, CDR2 FYNNEI. The CDR3 loop reads CASKAVMYEQYF. For the CDR3, the DNA is TGTGCCAGCAAGGCAGTAATGTACGAGCAGTACTTC.

This clone was seen a single time. This chain links TRBV6-5 with TRBJ1-2, with D uncertain. Germline V gives CDR1 MNHEY, CDR2 SVGAGI. This CDR3 is built from 12 residues. V was cut by 6 bases and J by 2 bases, with 7 bases left in between. The CDR3 DNA sequence: TGTGCCAGCAGCTTAAAGAACTATGGCTACACCTTC. This encodes CASSLKNYGYTF.

This clone was detected once. V usage is TRBV29-1 and J usage is TRBJ1-2; D not certain. Per germline, CDR1 SQVTM and CDR2 ANQGSEA. The CDR3 runs 12 residues. Trimming left V 4 bases short and J 6 bases short, with 12 bases between. CDR3 in amino acids: CSVVRLRDGYTF. The CDR3 bases are TGCAGCGTTGTAAGGCTTCGGGATGGCTACACCTTC.

V usage is TRBV19 and J usage is TRBJ2-7; D ambiguous. This CDR3 spans 13 amino acids. Per the germline V gene, CDR1 is LNHDA and CDR2 is SQIVND (reference sequence). V lost 2 bases and J lost 2, with 7 bases in between. CDR3 coding DNA: TGTGCCAGTAGTATACAAAATACCTACGAGCAGTACTTC. Translating it yields CASSIQNTYEQYF.

V is TRBV4-1 and J is TRBJ1-3; D perhaps matches TRBD1 (5 bases). Germline V lookup: CDR1 MGHRA, CDR2 YSYEKL. The CDR3 length is 16 residues. The V and J ends lost 1 base and 8 bases respectively, with 18 bases between them. This chain's CDR3 is CASSQVQFGGGDTIYF. The CDR3 DNA follows: TGCGCCAGCAGCCAAGTGCAGTTTGGCGGGGGTGACACCATATATTTT.

DNA for the CDR3: TGTGCCTGGAGTATGCCTCGGACTTTTAATTCACCCCTCCACTTT. Translated, it gives CAWSMPRTFNSPLHF. The V and J genes are TRBV30 and TRBJ1-6; no clear D. The CDR3 loop spans 15 amino acids. V was cut by 2 bases and J by 6 bases, with 14 bases left in between. The germline V gene encodes CDR1 GTSNPN and CDR2 SVGIG (reference sequence).

CDR3 bases: TGCGCCAGCAGCCAAGACAGGGGGAGGGCCCCAACTAATGAAAAACTGTTTTTT. Translating it yields CASSQDRGRAPTNEKLFF. The rearrangement uses TRBV4-3 and TRBJ1-4, with 7 bases lining up with TRBD1. The V gene end was trimmed by 0 bases and the J gene end by 0 bases; junction bases not matched to a gene: 7. The germline CDR1 and CDR2 sequences are LGHNA and YSLEER. The CDR3 runs to 18 residues.

The chain uses TRBV28 and TRBJ1-2, with a weak D call TRBD1 (6 bases). With 7 bases removed from V and 5 bases from J, the gap between germline ends came to 11 bases. The CDR3 is 12 residues long. Germline V gene data show CDR1 as MDHEN and CDR2 as SYDVKM. CDR3: CASTLTGYGYTF. The CDR3 DNA reads as TGTGCCAGCACCCTAACAGGGTATGGCTACACCTTC.

The CDR3 DNA reads TGTGCCAGCAGCTTACGACGCCAGAACACTGAAGCTTTCTTT. Translation: CASSLRRQNTEAFF. This rearrangement joins TRBV11-2 to TRBJ1-1; D uncertain. Trimming pared 2 bases from V and 1 base from J, leaving 8 bases between. The CDR3 consists of 14 residues. Germline CDR1 is SGHAT and CDR2 is FQNNGV. Supplemented by reference TRBV11-2 and TRBJ1-1, the full variable domain reads EAGVAQSPRYKIIEKRQSVAFWCNPISGHATLYWYQQILGQGPKLLIQFQNNGVVDDSQLPKDRFSAERLKGVDSTLKIQPAKLEDSAVYLCASSLRRQNTEAFFGQGTRLTVV.

CDR3 in amino acids: CASSQPYVSAPFCWVDTEAFF. CDR3 bases: TGCGCCAGCAGTCAACCTTATGTGAGCGCGCCTTTTTGCTGGGTGGACACTGAAGCTTTCTTT. The chain couples TRBV23-1 to TRBJ1-1; D is unclear. TRBV23-1 is annotated as an ORF whose role is uncertain. The CDR3 is 21 residues long. V lost 2 bases, J lost 3 bases, and 31 bases lay in between.

This clone was seen a single time. The chain uses TRBV20-1 and TRBJ2-1; D gene unclear. V was cut by 6 bases and J by 6 bases, with 6 bases left in between. The CDR3 spans 10 residues. CDR1 and CDR2 (germline): DFQATT, SNEGSKA (reference sequence). The CDR3 region is CSAISNEQFF. The CDR3 nucleotides read TGCAGTGCGATTTCCAATGAGCAGTTCTTC.